These 2 T cell receptor beta chains originate from one sample sequenced in a study of T cells after yellow fever vaccination. TCRdb re-called the 5' RACE reads through MiXCR, storing one row per CDR3 protein. The profile shows roughly 68,000 distinct CDR3 sequences, approximately 6.1% of them singletons. The source was CD8+ T cells sorted from PBMCs, collected about 41 days after the first yellow fever vaccination. The receptor set was obtained from a man aged 18 to 29 who received the YFV17D yellow fever vaccine.

The rearrangement links TRBV4-3 to TRBJ2-1; D might be TRBD1 (5 bases). Germline V gives CDR1 LGHNA, CDR2 YSLEER. CDR3 size: 16 residues. V was clipped by 1 base and J by 6 bases, with 16 bases between them. DNA for the CDR3: TGCGCCAGCAGCCAAGTAGCAGGACAACCGTTCAATGAGCAGTTCTTC. Protein sequence: CASSQVAGQPFNEQFF.

Ten or more counts support this clonotype. V usage is TRBV12-3 or TRBV12-4 and J usage is TRBJ2-7; 7 bases are shared with TRBD1. The trim removed 8 bases at V and 3 bases at J, leaving 7 bases unmatched. The CDR3 contains 13 residues. For the CDR3, the DNA is TGTGCCAGCGCCTTCCAGGGGGACTACGAGCAGTACTTC. Protein: CASAFQGDYEQYF.